This TCR beta chain came from a study of blood T cell repertoires in COVID-19. Study-wide context: COVID-19 samples from acute and convalescent phases originated in the United States, Italy and Spain.

Profiled with immunoSEQ multiplex PCR; TCRdb holds only in-frame clones, not every one. The sample gives some 350,000 clones, about 89% of which show up once; approximately 5.3% is in the top ten. Participants were placed into cohorts based on the clinical history they reported. Cohort 3 donors counted as recovered after two negative PCRs, clearance, or resolved symptoms. The sequenced sample was PBMCs or T cells enriched from blood (not recorded which). The clonotype was recovered from a woman between 25 and 40 years old who had recovered from COVID-19.

This CDR3 reads CASSSDRIRQYF. CDR3 sequence (DNA): TGCGCCAGCAGTAGTGACAGGATAAGGCAGTATTTT. The chain carries TRBV10-1 and TRBJ2-3, with D perhaps TRBD1 (6 bases). The CDR3 has 12 amino acids. V was cut by 5 bases and J by 11 bases, with 14 bases left in between. Looked up from germline, CDR1 is WNHNN and CDR2 is SYGVQD (reference sequence).